The 12 T cell receptor beta chains reported below all come from one sample, sequenced in a study of T-cell memory formation after mild COVID-19. TCRdb reprocessed the 5' RACE reads with MiXCR, giving one entry per CDR3 protein. The sample comprises fewer than 200,000 distinct CDR3 sequences, 10% to 15% of which are singletons, and roughly 3.3% rests with the top ten. The sequenced sample was PBMCs or a T cell subset sorted from them (not recorded which). Receptors were obtained from a man aged 18-30 years who had mild COVID-19 (a few samples of this study predate the infection). Cell type and time point are not known.

This clonotype has a handful of counts. The chain links TRBV5-1 to TRBJ2-2; no reliable D call. The germline V and J ends were trimmed by 0 bases and 5 bases, with 8 bases remaining between them. CDR1 is SGHRS, CDR2 YFSETQ, per germline. The CDR3 totals 14 residues. In DNA, the CDR3 is TGCGCCAGCAGCTTGGTCGGTATTACCGGGGAGCTGTTTTTT. It specifies CASSLVGITGELFF.

This clonotype was detected a few times. The chain links TRBV5-1 to TRBJ2-5; 9 bases fit TRBD1. CDR1 SGHRS and CDR2 YFSETQ come from the germline V gene. The trim removed 4 bases at V and 5 bases at J, leaving 3 bases unmatched. The CDR3 is made up of 13 amino acids. The CDR3 DNA follows: TGCGCCAGCAGCACCGACAGGGGGGAGACCCAGTACTTC. This gives the protein CASSTDRGETQYF.

This clonotype was observed a handful of times. The chain joins TRBV20-1 to TRBJ2-3; 12 bases match TRBD2. The trim removed 3 bases at V and 1 base at J, leaving 8 bases unmatched. Germline CDR1 reads DFQATT; CDR2 reads SNEGSKA (reference sequence). The CDR3 totals 17 residues. CDR3 DNA sequence: TGCAGTGCTAGGAGGCTAGCGGGGGGGGCTCGCACAGATACGCAGTATTTT. This encodes CSARRLAGGARTDTQYF.

On this clonotype: Because the CDR3 is missing its conserved closing phenylalanine or tryptophan, this is likely a read error. The chain joins TRBV2 to TRBJ2-5; a possible D gene is TRBD2 (5 bases). The CDR3 runs to 12 residues. Per the germline V gene, CDR1 is SNHLY and CDR2 is FYNNEI. V lost 6 bases to trimming and J lost 0 bases, with 5 bases between them. CDR3 in DNA: TGTGCCAGCAGGGGAGACCAAGAGACCCAGTACTCT. Amino acids: CASRGDQETQYS.

The rearrangement joins TRBV6-6 to TRBJ1-4, with 7 bases fitting TRBD1. The CDR3 sequence is 15 residues long. Germline CDR1 and CDR2: MNHNY and SVGAGI (reference sequence). Germline trimming cut 5 bases from V and 8 bases from J; bases unmatched to any gene: 11. This CDR3 reads CASSDPTGSEEKLFF. The CDR3, as DNA: TGTGCCAGCAGTGACCCGACAGGGTCGGAAGAAAAACTGTTTTTT.

This clonotype was seen a few times. V is TRBV20-1 and J is TRBJ1-6, with a tentative D call TRBD1 (6 bases). The V gene lost 2 bases and the J gene lost 7 bases, with 18 bases spanning the gap. Germline loops: CDR1 DFQATT, CDR2 SNEGSKA (reference sequence). This CDR3 has 16 residues. The DNA of the CDR3 is TGCAGTGCTAGATGGGCAGGGGACCGAGGAAATTCACCCCTCCACTTT. Protein sequence: CSARWAGDRGNSPLHF.

This clonotype was recorded at least ten times. The chain has TRBV5-1 and TRBJ2-3, with a possible D match to TRBD1 (6 bases). This CDR3 comprises 15 residues. Germline CDR1 and CDR2: SGHRS and YFSETQ. V lost 1 base and J lost 0, with 9 bases in between. This CDR3 reads CASSLYRGSTDTQYF. The CDR3 DNA reads as TGCGCCAGCAGCTTGTATAGGGGGAGCACAGATACGCAGTATTTT.

This clonotype was detected a few times. The chain couples TRBV10-3 to TRBJ1-2; no reliable D call. The germline V and J ends were trimmed by 3 bases and 2 bases, with 10 bases remaining between them. The CDR3 has 14 residues. Per the germline V gene, CDR1 is ENHRY and CDR2 is SYGVKD. The DNA for the CDR3 is TGTGCCATCAGTGAAGAGACAAGGAACTATGGCTACACCTTC. This codes for CAISEETRNYGYTF.

This clonotype was counted a few times. This chain joins TRBV7-2 and TRBJ1-5, with D possibly TRBD1 on 6 matching bases. The length of the CDR3 is 14 residues. Between the trimmed V and J ends, which lost 2 bases and 6 bases, there was a span of 11 bases. The germline CDR1 and CDR2 sequences are SGHTA and FQGNSA. CDR3 coding DNA: TGTGCCAGCAGCTTATCCTCCAGGGGTCAGCCCCAGCATTTT. This translates into CASSLSSRGQPQHF.

This clonotype was detected only a few times. The rearrangement links TRBV5-1 to TRBJ2-1; 8 bases align to TRBD2. CDR1 SGHRS and CDR2 YFSETQ come from the germline V gene. The ends lost 4 bases at V and 8 bases at J; junction bases unmatched: 5. The length of the CDR3 is 13 residues. In nucleotides, the CDR3 is TGCGCCAGCAGCCGGGGGGGGACCGATGAGCAGTTCTTC. The encoded protein is CASSRGGTDEQFF.

A few counts support this clonotype. The V call is TRBV5-1, the J call TRBJ2-7, with 7 bases lining up with TRBD1. V shed 0 bases and J 2 bases; nucleotides not matched to a gene: 5. Germline CDR1 SGHRS, CDR2 YFSETQ. This CDR3 spans 15 amino acids. CDR3 nucleotides: TGCGCCAGCAGCTTGGGACAGGGAGTCCCCTACGAGCAGTACGTC. Amino acids: CASSLGQGVPYEQYV.

V is TRBV10-1 and J is TRBJ2-7; the D call may be TRBD1 or TRBD2 (6 bases each). This CDR3 spans 13 amino acids. Germline-derived CDR1 and CDR2 are WNHNN and SYGVQD (reference sequence). V lost 4 bases to trimming and J lost 6 bases, with 13 bases between them. CDR3 protein: CASSVRQEGEQYF. In nucleotides, the CDR3 is TGCGCCAGCAGTGTAAGACAGGAGGGCGAGCAGTACTTC.